Presented here are 7 T cell receptor beta chains from one specimen sequenced in a study of T cell changes during pregnancy in multiple sclerosis (dated by TCRdb to the late 2010s). The library was made by the immunoSEQ multiplex PCR assay. TCRdb took over this immuneACCESS table, retaining in-frame rearrangements with V and J assigned. Such tables are incomplete; in checked studies, under half of the missing clones stem from an unresolved V gene, and the remainder is unexplained. The sample profile shows tens of thousands of clones; around 90% of them were found once. Of the sample, approximately 1.7% is held by the ten largest clones. The sequenced sample was peripheral blood, obtained in the first trimester of pregnancy. These receptors were taken from a female donor with multiple sclerosis, enrolled in a pregnancy study.

CDR3 in amino acids: CASTPGGAESNEQFF. The CDR3 bases are TGTGCCAGCACCCCTGGAGGAGCTGAGTCCAATGAGCAGTTCTTC. The genes are TRBV27 and TRBJ2-1; weak D call: TRBD2 (5 bases). There are 15 residues in the CDR3. CDR1 and CDR2 (germline): MNHEY, SMNVEV (reference sequence). Trimming removed 7 bases from V and 6 bases from J, with 19 bases in between.

This clone appeared once. This chain links TRBV27 with TRBJ1-6, with 9 bases fitting TRBD1. The CDR3 is made up of 16 amino acids. With V trimmed by 1 base and J by 7 bases, 5 bases remained unmatched. Germline CDR1 and CDR2: MNHEY and SMNVEV (reference sequence). The CDR3 coding sequence is TGTGCCAGCAGTTTATTCTTCGGGACAGGGAATTCACCCCTCCACTTT. This sequence encodes CASSLFFGTGNSPLHF.

This chain links TRBV6-1 with TRBJ2-1; 11 bases are a match to TRBD2. With 2 bases clipped from V and 0 bases from J, the junction kept 0 bases outside the gene matches. Germline lookup yields CDR1 MNHNS and CDR2 SASEGT. This CDR3 has 16 amino acids. In nucleotides, the CDR3 is TGTGCCAGCAGTGAAACTAGCGGGAGCTCCTACAATGAGCAGTTCTTC. Translated: CASSETSGSSYNEQFF.

This clone was counted a few times. CDR3 nucleotide sequence: TGTGCCAGCAGCAACAGGGTCCCCTACGAGCAGTACTTC. Its protein is CASSNRVPYEQYF. This chain joins TRBV21-1 and TRBJ2-7; the table assigns TRBD1, which was not confirmed against the DNA. TRBV21-1 has pseudogene status. The CDR3 spans 13 residues.

V and J are TRBV18 and TRBJ1-1; 10 bases are a match to TRBD1. This CDR3 has 16 amino acids. V shed 3 bases, J shed 5 bases, and the junction held 9 bases outside the gene matches. Germline values: CDR1 KGHSH, CDR2 LQKENI. This chain's CDR3 is CASSPSTGGGLTEAFF. The CDR3, as DNA: TGTGCCAGCTCACCCTCGACAGGGGGCGGGTTGACTGAAGCTTTCTTT.

The V gene is TRBV10-1, the J gene TRBJ2-1, with a tentative D call TRBD2 (6 bases). The CDR3 is made up of 16 amino acids. V lost 6 bases, J lost 0 bases, and 15 bases lay in between. Germline V gene sequence: CDR1 WNHNN, CDR2 SYGVQD (reference sequence). The CDR3 reads CASSIGPGGSYNEQFF. The CDR3 DNA reads as TGCGCCAGCAGCATAGGTCCCGGGGGCTCCTACAATGAGCAGTTCTTC.

In this sample, this clone turned up once. As DNA, the CDR3 is TGTGCCAGCAGTGAGACGACAAGGCCATATAGCAATCAGCCCCAGCATTTT. This translates into CASSETTRPYSNQPQHF. The V and J genes are TRBV6-1 and TRBJ1-5; D unresolved. Germline V CDR1 and CDR2: MNHNS, SASEGT. V dropped 3 bases and J dropped 0 bases, with 15 bases sitting between them. The CDR3 length is 17 residues.